Following are 30 T cell receptor beta chains from one sample sequenced in a study of T cell repertoires in cytomegalovirus infection. TCRdb re-called the reads with MiXCR, one entry per CDR3 protein. The data show some 250,000 distinct CDR3 sequences, less than 9.5% seen once. Sequenced sample: PBMCs. The receptors were gathered from a human donor in good health (CMV status not recorded). Some clones in this sample may be carry-over from other donors' samples.

This clonotype occurred many times. CDR3 in DNA: TGCGCCAGCAGCCCGGGAGTCGGGGTTCACGGCTACACCTTC. Amino acids: CASSPGVGVHGYTF. The chain couples TRBV5-1 to TRBJ1-2; D unclear. The CDR3 totals 14 residues. Germline CDR1 and CDR2: SGHRS and YFSETQ. Trimming shortened V by 4 bases and J by 8 bases, and 18 bases separated the two germline ends.

This clonotype was seen at least ten times. V and J are TRBV7-9 and TRBJ1-2; TRBD1 might be the D (5 bases). Germline-derived CDR1 and CDR2 are SEHNR and FQNEAQ (reference sequence). With 5 bases removed from V and 4 bases from J, the gap between germline ends came to 17 bases. The length of the CDR3 is 15 residues. This CDR3 is CASSPPAREVYGYTF. CDR3 DNA sequence: TGTGCCAGCAGCCCCCCGGCCAGGGAAGTCTATGGCTACACCTTC.

The table lists this clonotype with many counts. V and J are TRBV12-3 or TRBV12-4 and TRBJ2-2; D possibly corresponds to TRBD1 (7 bases). Between the trimmed V and J ends, which lost 5 bases and 6 bases, there was a span of 16 bases. There are 15 residues in the CDR3. CDR3 sequence: CASSPPTGRSGELFF. CDR3 sequence (DNA): TGTGCCAGCAGTCCCCCGACAGGGAGGTCCGGGGAGCTGTTTTTT.

This clonotype was seen at least ten times. V usage is TRBV6-8 and J usage is TRBJ2-1; 7 bases agree with TRBD2. This CDR3 contains 14 residues. V lost 6 bases to trimming and J lost 6 bases; unmatched junction nucleotides: 8. Germline V gives CDR1 MNHGY, CDR2 SAAAGT. The CDR3 DNA reads TGTGCCAGCAGGGGGGGGTTTGTGGGCAATGAGCAGTTCTTC. It is translated as CASRGGFVGNEQFF.

This clonotype occurred a few times. This chain uses TRBV19 with TRBJ2-2, with 11 bases that match TRBD2. The CDR3 extends over 16 amino acids. Germline values: CDR1 LNHDA, CDR2 SQIVND (reference sequence). V shed 4 bases, J shed 3 bases, and the junction held 4 bases outside the gene matches. The CDR3 DNA is TGTGCCAGTAGTAGGTCGGGACTAGCGGACACCGGGGAGCTGTTTTTT. It codes for CASSRSGLADTGELFF.

The J gene is TRBJ1-1, the V gene TRBV7-2; D perhaps matches TRBD1 (5 bases). Germline V gene lookup returns CDR1 SGHTA and CDR2 FQGNSA. The CDR3 totals 14 residues. V was clipped by 3 bases and J by 0 bases, with 8 bases between them. CDR3 sequence (DNA): TGTGCCAGCAGCTTCGGGGCAATGAACACTGAAGCTTTCTTT. It translates to CASSFGAMNTEAFF. The variable domain in full, with the rest retrieved from reference TRBV7-2 and TRBJ1-1, is GAGVSQSPSNKVTEKGKDVELRCDPISGHTALYWYRQSLGQGLEFLIYFQGNSAPDKSGLPSDRFSAERTGGSVSTLTIQRTQQEDSAVYLCASSFGAMNTEAFFGQGTRLTVV.

This clonotype appeared many times. The rearrangement links TRBV7-4 to TRBJ1-4; the D is unclear. The CDR3 covers 15 residues. V shed 2 bases and J shed 0 bases, with 7 bases lying between them. Germline assignment: CDR1 SGHVT and CDR2 SQSDAQ. This chain's CDR3 is CASSLREATNEKLFF. The CDR3 DNA follows: TGTGCCAGCAGCTTACGGGAGGCAACTAATGAAAAACTGTTTTTT. Complete variable domain (other parts from reference TRBV7-4 and TRBJ1-4): GAGVSQSPRYKVAKRGRDVALRCDSISGHVTLYWYRQTLGQGSEVLTYSQSDAQRDKSGRPSGRFSAERPERSVSTLKIQRTEQGDSAVYLCASSLREATNEKLFFGSGTQLSVL.

This clonotype has at least ten counts. The rearrangement links TRBV7-2 to TRBJ2-3, with 8 nucleotides matching TRBD2. V was clipped by 7 bases and J by 4 bases; unmatched bases: 7. In germline, CDR1 is SGHTA, CDR2 FQGNSA. This CDR3 region has 14 residues. CDR3 loop: CASTRGGDPDTQYF. The DNA of the CDR3 is TGTGCCAGCACACGGGGGGGCGACCCAGATACGCAGTATTTT.

The chain employs TRBV12-3 or TRBV12-4 and TRBJ1-1, with D possibly being TRBD1 (6 bases). Trimming removed 3 bases from V and 3 bases from J, with 11 bases in between. The CDR3 is 14 residues long. The CDR3 here is CASSFYRADTEAFF. The DNA of the CDR3 is TGTGCCAGCAGTTTTTACAGGGCGGACACTGAAGCTTTCTTT.

This clonotype was found many times. The V and J genes are TRBV7-8 and TRBJ2-1, with 8 bases aligning to TRBD1. Germline CDR1 SGHVS, CDR2 FQNEAQ. This CDR3 contains 15 residues. With V trimmed by 2 bases and J by 5 bases, 5 bases remained unmatched. This CDR3 reads CASSLQGASNNEQFF. The DNA for the CDR3 is TGTGCCAGCAGCTTACAGGGGGCGTCGAACAATGAGCAGTTCTTC.

As for this clonotype: A much more abundant neighbour one base away suggests this may be a read error. The chain employs TRBV7-2 and TRBJ2-1; TRBD1 or TRBD2 may be the D gene (6 bases each). V dropped 8 bases and J dropped 10 bases, with 21 bases sitting between them. Germline loops: CDR1 SGHTA, CDR2 FQGNSA. The CDR3 has 14 amino acids. Written as DNA, the CDR3 is TGTGCCAGCCCTTTGGGGGGCGATGGGAAGGAGCAGTTCTTC. Translation: CASPLGGDGKEQFF.

The chain is built from TRBV20-1 and TRBJ1-5; 11 positions agree with TRBD1. The CDR3 extends over 17 amino acids. J lost 2 bases, V lost 5 bases, and 11 bases had no gene match. CDR1 is DFQATT, CDR2 SNEGSKA, per germline (reference sequence). Here the CDR3 reads CSAFRDRGEGGNQPQHF. The DNA of the CDR3 is TGCAGTGCTTTCCGGGACAGGGGGGAAGGGGGCAATCAGCCCCAGCATTTT.

This clonotype was observed at least ten times. The gene calls are TRBV12-3 or TRBV12-4 and TRBJ1-1; no clear D. This CDR3 is built from 15 residues. The V end was cut by 2 bases, the J end by 1 base, with 11 bases between. CDR3 loop: CASSLRGGTNTEAFF. The DNA for the CDR3 is TGTGCCAGCAGTTTACGAGGCGGAACGAACACTGAAGCTTTCTTT.

This clonotype was recorded at least ten times. The rearrangement joins TRBV7-2 to TRBJ1-2; D is undetermined. The CDR3 contains 13 residues. Germline CDR1 is SGHTA and CDR2 is FQGNSA. V shed 2 bases and J shed 11 bases, with 15 bases lying between them. The CDR3 loop is CASSLKGALGYTF. The CDR3 nucleotides are TGTGCCAGCAGCTTAAAGGGTGCCTTGGGTTACACCTTC.

This clonotype appeared a few times. The chain joins TRBV19 to TRBJ1-1; weak D call: TRBD1 (5 bases). The CDR3 contains 13 residues. The V end lost 6 bases, the J end lost 4 bases, and 12 bases lay between the germline ends. Germline values: CDR1 LNHDA, CDR2 SQIVND (reference sequence). The DNA for the CDR3 is TGTGCCAGTAGCCCGGAAAGGGGCACTGAAGCTTTCTTT. Protein: CASSPERGTEAFF.

CDR3 residues: CASSQAGTVGSPLHF. The CDR3 region has the DNA TGCGCCAGCAGCCAAGCTGGGACAGTCGGTTCACCCCTCCACTTT. The J gene is TRBJ1-6, the V gene TRBV4-3, with TRBD1 identical over 7 bases. The germline CDR1 and CDR2 sequences are LGHNA and YSLEER. Trimming removed 1 base from V and 9 bases from J; junction bases left unmatched: 6. This CDR3 comprises 15 residues.

This clonotype was observed many times. The chain employs TRBV28 and TRBJ1-1, with TRBD1 as a possible D gene (6 bases). The ends were cut back, 5 bases at V and 3 bases at J, with 16 bases in the middle. This CDR3 contains 15 residues. Germline-derived CDR1 and CDR2 are MDHEN and SYDVKM. The CDR3 here is CASSVPRDTYTEAFF. CDR3 sequence (DNA): TGTGCCAGCAGTGTACCGAGGGACACCTACACTGAAGCTTTCTTT. Looking up the rest from reference TRBV28 and TRBJ1-1 gives the full variable domain: DVKVTQSSRYLVKRTGEKVFLECVQDMDHENMFWYRQDPGLGLRLIYFSYDVKMKEKGDIPEGYSVSREKKERFSLILESASTNQTSMYLCASSVPRDTYTEAFFGQGTRLTVV.

V is TRBV12-3 or TRBV12-4 and J is TRBJ1-5; a possible D gene is TRBD1 (5 bases). V was cut by 3 bases and J by 7 bases, with 10 bases left in between. This CDR3 has 13 amino acids. CDR3 sequence (DNA): TGTGCCAGCAGTTTCCCGGGGGAGCAGCCCCAGCATTTT. Amino acid sequence: CASSFPGEQPQHF.

The rearrangement joins TRBV5-1 to TRBJ2-7; 8 bases are shared with TRBD1. V lost 2 bases, J lost 0 bases, and 4 bases stayed unmatched. The CDR3 totals 15 residues. Germline-derived CDR1 and CDR2 are SGHRS and YFSETQ. DNA for the CDR3: TGCGCCAGCAGCTTCCGACAGGGGCACTCCTACGAGCAGTACTTC. Translating gives CASSFRQGHSYEQYF.

Many counts were recorded for this clonotype. The chain recombines TRBV7-2 with TRBJ1-2; 7 nucleotides agree with TRBD1. From germline, CDR1 is SGHTA and CDR2 FQGNSA. CDR3 length equals 14 residues. V lost 5 bases and J lost 6; bases outside the gene matches: 9. The CDR3 region has the DNA TGTGCCAGCAGCCAAGGGACAGCCCAAAATGGCTACACCTTC. It is translated as CASSQGTAQNGYTF. Using reference TRBV7-2 and TRBJ1-2 for the parts outside the CDR3, the full variable domain is GAGVSQSPSNKVTEKGKDVELRCDPISGHTALYWYRQSLGQGLEFLIYFQGNSAPDKSGLPSDRFSAERTGGSVSTLTIQRTQQEDSAVYLCASSQGTAQNGYTFGSGTRLTVV.

This clonotype was counted many times. CDR3 residues: CASSLGSGRVETQYF. As DNA, the CDR3 is TGTGCCAGCAGCTTAGGAAGCGGGAGGGTCGAGACCCAGTACTTC. The chain carries TRBV7-2 and TRBJ2-5; 10 nucleotides agree with TRBD2. The CDR3 is 15 residues long. V was pared by 1 base and J by 5 bases, with 4 bases of the junction left unmatched. In germline, CDR1 is SGHTA, CDR2 FQGNSA.

This clonotype has a count of ten or more. The gene calls are TRBV7-2 and TRBJ2-2; possible D gene TRBD1, 5 bases. Germline values: CDR1 SGHTA, CDR2 FQGNSA. V was trimmed by 10 bases and J by 4 bases, leaving 13 bases between them. This CDR3 contains 13 residues. CDR3 nucleotide sequence: TGTGCCATTCGCTCTAGGGGCACCGGGGAGCTGTTTTTT. Residues: CAIRSRGTGELFF.

This clonotype came up many times. This chain uses TRBV7-9 with TRBJ2-7; TRBD1 aligns across 8 bases. V was clipped by 3 bases and J by 0 bases; unmatched bases: 4. The CDR3 is 15 amino acids. Germline values: CDR1 SEHNR, CDR2 FQNEAQ (reference sequence). The DNA for the CDR3 is TGTGCCAGCAGCTTCGACAGGGGACTCTCCTACGAGCAGTACTTC. Its translation: CASSFDRGLSYEQYF. Filled out from reference TRBV7-9 and TRBJ2-7, the complete variable domain reads DTGVSQNPRHKITKRGQNVTFRCDPISEHNRLYWYRQTLGQGPEFLTYFQNEAQLEKSRLLSDRFSAERPKGSFSTLEIQRTEQGDSAMYLCASSFDRGLSYEQYFGPGTRLTVT.

This clonotype was recorded at least ten times. This chain connects TRBV19 to TRBJ2-1; D call uncertain. This CDR3 is 15 amino acids long. Deletions cut 5 bases from V and 7 bases from J, with 18 bases between. Germline V gives CDR1 LNHDA, CDR2 SQIVND (reference sequence). Here the CDR3 reads CASSPREIGWNEQFF. CDR3 nucleotides: TGTGCCAGTAGTCCTAGGGAAATAGGGTGGAATGAGCAGTTCTTC.

V and J are TRBV20-1 and TRBJ2-2; possibly TRBD1 for D (6 bases). The germline gives CDR1 DFQATT, CDR2 SNEGSKA (reference sequence). Trimming removed 6 bases from V and 0 bases from J, with 17 bases in between. This CDR3 is 16 amino acids long. The CDR3 sequence is CSAEGGRAANTGELFF. The CDR3 DNA is TGCAGTGCCGAAGGGGGACGAGCCGCGAACACCGGGGAGCTGTTTTTT.

This clonotype was recorded many times. V and J are TRBV4-2 and TRBJ2-1; D might be TRBD1 or TRBD2, each matching 5 bases. The germline gives CDR1 LGHNA, CDR2 YNFKEQ. This CDR3 is 17 amino acids long. Deletions cut 3 bases from V and 8 bases from J, with 23 bases between. DNA for the CDR3: TGTGCCAGCAGCCATGAGATCCCTCCTAGCATAGGGGATGAGCAGTTCTTC. Encoded protein: CASSHEIPPSIGDEQFF.

Many counts were recorded for this clonotype. The V gene is TRBV6-2 or TRBV6-3, the J gene TRBJ2-1, with 8 bases fitting TRBD2. CDR1 is MNHEY, CDR2 SVGEGT, per germline. The V gene end was trimmed by 5 bases and the J gene end by 3 bases; junction bases not matched to a gene: 6. The CDR3 spans 15 residues. The chain's CDR3 is CASSPPGLVYNEQFF. The CDR3 region has the DNA TGTGCCAGCAGTCCCCCGGGACTAGTCTACAATGAGCAGTTCTTC.

This chain uses TRBV18 with TRBJ1-2; D is perhaps TRBD1 (5 bases). This CDR3 has 18 amino acids. The germline CDR1 and CDR2 sequences are KGHSH and LQKENI. Trimming pared 7 bases from V and 0 bases from J, leaving 24 bases between. The CDR3 sequence is CASYQPRTTGIANYGYTF. CDR3 bases: TGTGCCAGCTACCAACCAAGGACAACTGGGATAGCTAACTATGGCTACACCTTC.

This clonotype appeared many times. The rearrangement joins TRBV11-2 to TRBJ2-5; D remains unclear. CDR3 length equals 17 residues. Germline CDR1 and CDR2: SGHAT and FQNNGV. Deletions cut 0 bases from V and 2 bases from J, with 16 bases between. CDR3: CASSLDASQPRQETQYF. The CDR3 bases are TGTGCCAGCAGCTTAGATGCCAGCCAGCCAAGACAAGAGACCCAGTACTTC.

In this sample, this clonotype turned up a few times. The rearrangement joins TRBV19 to TRBJ2-7; weak D call: TRBD1 (6 bases). This CDR3 contains 15 residues. The V gene lost 4 bases and the J gene lost 5 bases, with 18 bases spanning the gap. Germline CDR1 is LNHDA and CDR2 is SQIVND (reference sequence). CDR3: CASSTPQGLSHEQYF. CDR3 coding DNA: TGTGCCAGTAGTACCCCACAGGGTTTGTCCCACGAGCAGTACTTC.